This section outlines one TCR beta chain sequence together with its context. Its target antigen remains unknown. No qualities accompany the bases; no much larger clone lies one base away. The data are from a study of lymphopenia after photon versus proton radiotherapy (dated by TCRdb to between 2017 and 2020). About the full investigation: The study compared the immunological effects of photon versus proton radiation therapy in patients with gastrointestinal tumors who developed high-grade lymphopenia. The cohort comprised approximately 21 patients with gastrointestinal tumors who received either photon or proton therapy and then developed lymphopenia. The goal of the study was to describe how the two radiation modalities differ in their effects on the immune system.

The junction carries 11 bases between V and J, which are trimmed by 6 bases and 0 bases respectively. The CDR3 holds 15 amino acids from the cysteine to the phenylalanine. The entry retains the CDR3 DNA only, 45 bases that are in frame from base 1. CDR1 SEHNR and CDR2 FQNEAQ were looked up in the germline V gene (reference sequence). Library creation used the immunoSEQ multiplex PCR assay. T cell repertoires were profiled by deep sequencing of rearranged TCR beta loci, alongside multiparametric flow cytometry. Entries here come from immuneACCESS through TCRdb and include only in-frame sequences with V and J called. Some clones fail to appear in such tables; in the studies checked, an unresolved V gene covers under half of the shortfall, and the cause of the remainder is unknown. Across this sample there are some 38,000 clones, with around 90% seen only once. The top ten clones comprise about 16% of the sample.

Points the paper makes about the study in general: Across the cohort, among patients who died, a greater drop in TCR diversity after the nadir was inversely correlated with overall survival time. Relative stability during treatment was observed in proton-treated patients, whereas loss of naive T cells and TCR diversity and gain of effector/memory populations were observed in photon-treated patients. The survival association was examined only in patients who died, and the authors described better survival with proton therapy as a possibility, not as a demonstrated result. After the lymphocyte count nadir, oligoclonal expansion, especially of CD8+ Temra cells, was observed in photon-treated repertoires, and the drop in diversity was driven by this expansion.

Sequenced material: peripheral blood, taken from a patient treated with photon-based radiotherapy. The source of this sequence is a man in his fifties or sixties with cholangiocarcinoma. The sequence joins TRBV7-9 to TRBJ2-2, with the D gene not confidently named. At the DNA level, the sequence is TGTGCCAGCAGTCCCCCCCGGGCGAACACCGGGGAGCTGTTTTTT. Its protein product is CASSPPRANTGELFF.